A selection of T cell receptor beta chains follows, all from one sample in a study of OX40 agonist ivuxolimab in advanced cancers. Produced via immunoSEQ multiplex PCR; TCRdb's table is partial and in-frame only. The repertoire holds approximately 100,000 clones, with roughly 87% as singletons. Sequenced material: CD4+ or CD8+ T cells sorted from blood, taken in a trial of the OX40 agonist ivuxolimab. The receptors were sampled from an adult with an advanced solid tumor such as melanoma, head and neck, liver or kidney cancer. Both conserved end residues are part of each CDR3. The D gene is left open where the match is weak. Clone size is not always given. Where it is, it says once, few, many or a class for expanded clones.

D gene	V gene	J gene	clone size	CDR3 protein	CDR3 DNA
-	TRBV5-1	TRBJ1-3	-	CASTPGPDTGNTIYF	TGCGCCAGCACCCCGGGCCCGGACACTGGAAACACCATATATTTT
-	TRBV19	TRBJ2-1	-	CASSLQDYLNEQFF	TGTGCCAGTAGTCTACAGGACTATCTGAATGAGCAGTTCTTC
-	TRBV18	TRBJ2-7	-	CASSPGHSILYEQYF	TGTGCCAGCTCACCGGGACACAGTATTTTGTACGAGCAGTACTTC
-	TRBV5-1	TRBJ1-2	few	CASSLGGDYGYTF	TGCGCCAGCAGCTTGGGAGGGGACTATGGCTACACCTTC
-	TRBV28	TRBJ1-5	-	CASSLVEGIGNQPQHF	TGTGCCAGCAGTTTGGTAGAGGGGATTGGTAATCAGCCCCAGCATTTT
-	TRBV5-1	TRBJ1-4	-	CASSSRAGADEKLFF	TGCGCCAGCAGCTCGAGGGCAGGGGCGGATGAAAAACTGTTTTTT
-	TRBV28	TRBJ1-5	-	CASSLDQGWGNQPQHF	TGTGCCAGCAGTTTAGACCAGGGTTGGGGCAATCAGCCCCAGCATTTT
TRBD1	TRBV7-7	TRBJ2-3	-	CASSFSGGLDTQYF	TGTGCTAGCAGCTTCTCAGGGGGCTTAGATACGCAGTATTTT
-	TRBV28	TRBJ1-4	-	CASSLQSTGYNEKLFF	TGTGCCAGCAGTTTACAATCTACAGGCTATAATGAAAAACTGTTTTTT
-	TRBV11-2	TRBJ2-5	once	CASSFTGAETQYF	TGTGCCAGCAGCTTTACGGGAGCGGAGACCCAGTACTTC
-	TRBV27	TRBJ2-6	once	CASSLSMAVARPGANVLTF	TGTGCCAGCAGTTTATCGATGGCGGTAGCGAGACCTGGGGCCAACGTCCTGACTTTC
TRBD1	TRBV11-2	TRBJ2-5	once	CASSLDRGETQYF	TGTGCCAGCAGCTTAGACAGGGGGGAGACCCAGTACTTC
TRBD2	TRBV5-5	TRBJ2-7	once	CASSLTSANEQYF	TGTGCCAGCAGCTTGACTAGCGCCAACGAGCAGTACTTC
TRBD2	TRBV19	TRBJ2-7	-	CASSSSGDPYEQYF	TGTGCCAGTAGTTCTAGCGGTGACCCCTACGAGCAGTACTTC
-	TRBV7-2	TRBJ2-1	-	CASSLALGGSYNEQFF	TGTGCCAGCAGCTTAGCGCTGGGGGGCTCCTACAATGAGCAGTTCTTC
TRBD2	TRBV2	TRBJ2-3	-	CASRRLAGGPGTDTQYF	TGTGCCAGCAGAAGACTAGCGGGAGGGCCTGGGACAGATACGCAGTATTTT
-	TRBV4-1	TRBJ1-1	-	CASSSPGRNLYTEAFF	TGCGCCAGCAGCTCACCGGGGAGGAACCTTTACACTGAAGCTTTCTTT
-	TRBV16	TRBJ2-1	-	CASSRAPPAGPASSYNEQFF	TGTGCCAGCAGCCGAGCCCCACCGGCTGGTCCGGCAAGCTCCTACAATGAGCAGTTCTTC
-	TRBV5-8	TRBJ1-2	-	CASSLDAQIHGDGYTF	TGTGCCAGCAGCTTGGATGCCCAGATACATGGGGATGGCTACACCTTC
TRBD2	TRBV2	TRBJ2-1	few	CASSQRTSGSYNEQFF	TGTGCCAGCAGTCAAAGGACTAGCGGATCATACAATGAGCAGTTCTTC
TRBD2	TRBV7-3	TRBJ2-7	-	CASSPGLRPSYEQYF	TGTGCCAGCAGCCCGGGACTACGCCCCTCCTACGAGCAGTACTTC
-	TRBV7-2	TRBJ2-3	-	CASSLIPSGTDTQYF	TGTGCCAGCAGCTTGATACCGTCAGGCACAGATACGCAGTATTTT
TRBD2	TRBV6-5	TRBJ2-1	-	CASSTGTSSYNEQFF	TGTGCCAGCAGTACCGGGACTAGCTCCTACAATGAGCAGTTCTTC
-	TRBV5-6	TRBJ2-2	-	CASSFLLLRGTGELFF	TGTGCCAGCAGCTTTCTGCTCCTAAGGGGAACCGGGGAGCTGTTTTTT
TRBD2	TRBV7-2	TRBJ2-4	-	CASSLDGGGNIQYF	TGTGCCAGCAGCTTAGATGGCGGGGGAAACATTCAGTACTTC
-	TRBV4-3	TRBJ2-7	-	CASSQASGASSYEQYF	TGCGCCAGCAGCCAAGCTTCGGGGGCGAGCTCCTACGAGCAGTACTTC
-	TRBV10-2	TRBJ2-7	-	CASSHGSPGNSYEQYF	TGCGCCAGCAGCCATGGAAGTCCCGGCAATTCCTACGAGCAGTACTTC
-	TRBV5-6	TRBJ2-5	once	CASSLARETQYF	TGTGCCAGCAGCTTGGCCAGGGAGACCCAGTACTTC
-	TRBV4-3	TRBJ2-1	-	CASSQDGRARLAYNEQFF	TGCGCCAGCAGCCAAGATGGCCGGGCTAGGTTGGCCTACAATGAGCAGTTCTTC
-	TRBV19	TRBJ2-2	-	CASSIQNANAGELFF	TGTGCCAGTAGTATTCAAAATGCCAATGCCGGGGAGCTGTTTTTT
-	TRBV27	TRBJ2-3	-	CASSSWGTSTDTQYF	TGTGCCAGCAGTTCCTGGGGGACAAGCACAGATACGCAGTATTTT
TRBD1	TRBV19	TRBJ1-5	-	CASSPGTGVRYSNQPQHF	TGTGCCAGTAGTCCTGGGACAGGAGTTAGATATAGCAATCAGCCCCAGCATTTT
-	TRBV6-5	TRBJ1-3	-	CASSREGRNTIYF	TGTGCCAGCAGTCGTGAGGGTAGGAACACCATATATTTT
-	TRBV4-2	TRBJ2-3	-	CASSQSQGGAGTQYF	TGTGCCAGCAGCCAATCCCAGGGGGGTGCCGGTACGCAGTATTTT
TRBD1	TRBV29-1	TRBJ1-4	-	CSALPTGGSEKLFF	TGCAGCGCTCTTCCGACAGGGGGATCTGAAAAACTGTTTTTT
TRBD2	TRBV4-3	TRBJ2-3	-	CASSQPKTSGRAGDTQYF	TGCGCCAGCAGCCAACCTAAGACTAGCGGGAGGGCCGGGGATACGCAGTATTTT
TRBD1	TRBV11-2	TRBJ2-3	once	CASRKPGQSTDTQYF	TGTGCCAGCAGAAAACCGGGACAGAGCACAGATACGCAGTATTTT
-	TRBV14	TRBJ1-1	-	CASSPYGHLGAFF	TGTGCCAGCAGCCCATACGGGCACCTTGGAGCTTTCTTT
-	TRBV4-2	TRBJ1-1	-	CASSQDGGPNTEAFF	TGTGCCAGCAGCCAAGATGGAGGGCCGAACACTGAAGCTTTCTTT
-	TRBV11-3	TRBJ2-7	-	CASSLRGGYEQYF	TGTGCCAGCAGCTTAAGAGGGGGATACGAGCAGTACTTC
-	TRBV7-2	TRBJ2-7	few	CASSLQRGYEQYF	TGTGCCAGCAGCTTACAGAGGGGCTACGAGCAGTACTTC
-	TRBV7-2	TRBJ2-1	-	CASSLADNEQFF	TGTGCCAGCAGCTTAGCGGACAATGAGCAGTTCTTC
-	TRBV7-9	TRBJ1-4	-	CASKRSPNEKLFF	TGTGCCAGCAAACGGAGTCCTAATGAAAAACTGTTTTTT
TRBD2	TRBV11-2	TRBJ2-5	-	CASSPTAGGETQYF	TGTGCCAGCAGCCCCACCGCGGGGGGGGAGACCCAGTACTTC
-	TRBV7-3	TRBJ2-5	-	CASSSVPGGEETQYF	TGTGCCAGCAGCTCCGTACCGGGGGGCGAAGAGACCCAGTACTTC
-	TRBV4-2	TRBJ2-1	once	CASSHPAGTASSYNEQFF	TGTGCCAGCAGCCACCCCGCCGGGACTGCAAGCTCCTACAATGAGCAGTTCTTC
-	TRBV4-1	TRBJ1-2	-	CASSHVRDYGYTF	TGCGCCAGCAGCCATGTACGGGACTATGGCTACACCTTC
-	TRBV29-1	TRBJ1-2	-	CSVYPDRYYGYTF	TGCAGCGTTTACCCAGACCGATACTATGGCTACACCTTC
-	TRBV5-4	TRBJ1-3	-	CASQPDRFGNTIYF	TGTGCCAGCCAGCCTGACAGATTTGGAAACACCATATATTTT
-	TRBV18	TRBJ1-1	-	CASTPVGMDTEAFF	TGTGCCAGCACCCCCGTGGGGATGGACACTGAAGCTTTCTTT
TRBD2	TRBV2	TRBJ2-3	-	CASRAGTSGRGTQYF	TGTGCCAGCAGAGCCGGGACTAGCGGGAGAGGTACGCAGTATTTT
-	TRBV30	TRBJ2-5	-	CAFRTPIGTQYF	TGTGCCTTCCGGACACCGATCGGGACCCAGTACTTC
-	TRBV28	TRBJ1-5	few	CASSLWGANQPQHF	TGTGCCAGCAGTTTATGGGGAGCGAATCAGCCCCAGCATTTT
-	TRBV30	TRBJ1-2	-	CAWNAGTNYGYTF	TGTGCCTGGAACGCCGGGACTAACTATGGCTACACCTTC
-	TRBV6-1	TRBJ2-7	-	CASSERIIEQYF	TGTGCCAGCAGTGAACGGATAATCGAGCAGTACTTC
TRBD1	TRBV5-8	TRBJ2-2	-	CASSLQGWELFF	TGTGCCAGCAGCTTACAGGGGTGGGAGCTGTTTTTT
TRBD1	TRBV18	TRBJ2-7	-	CASSPLQGSYEQYF	TGTGCCAGCTCACCGTTACAGGGGTCCTACGAGCAGTACTTC